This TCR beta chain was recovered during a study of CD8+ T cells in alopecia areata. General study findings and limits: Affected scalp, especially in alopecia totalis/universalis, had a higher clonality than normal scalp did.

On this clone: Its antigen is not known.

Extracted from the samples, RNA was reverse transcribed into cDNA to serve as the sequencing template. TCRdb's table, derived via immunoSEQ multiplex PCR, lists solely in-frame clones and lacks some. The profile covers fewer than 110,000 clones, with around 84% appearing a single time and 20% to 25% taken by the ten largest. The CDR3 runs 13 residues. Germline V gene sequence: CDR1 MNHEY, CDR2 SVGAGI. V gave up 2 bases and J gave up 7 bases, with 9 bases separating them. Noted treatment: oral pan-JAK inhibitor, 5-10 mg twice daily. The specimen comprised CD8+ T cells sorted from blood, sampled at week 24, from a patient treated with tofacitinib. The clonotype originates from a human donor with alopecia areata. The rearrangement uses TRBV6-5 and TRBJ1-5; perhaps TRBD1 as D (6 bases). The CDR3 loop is CASSYGQSQPQHF. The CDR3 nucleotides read TGTGCCAGCAGTTACGGACAGTCCCAGCCCCAGCATTTT.